This entry features one T cell receptor (beta chain) sequence. This sample is part of a study of cytomegalovirus exposure and HLA in healthy donors. CDR1 is MDHEN and CDR2 is SYDVKM in the germline V gene. Between the trimmed V and J ends, which lost 3 bases and 1 base, there was a span of 11 bases. The CDR3 runs to 15 residues. The method was immunoSEQ multiplex PCR; TCRdb's version includes in-frame clones alone and lacks a portion of them. The sample yields roughly 84,000 clones, approximately 90% seen once. The sequencing input was PBMCs. The V call is TRBV28, the J call TRBJ2-3; perhaps TRBD2 as D (7 bases). The sequence derives from a young man in good health and CMV-seronegative. The CDR3 is CASSFAGARTDTQYF. The DNA for the CDR3 is TGTGCCAGCAGTTTTGCGGGGGCTCGCACAGATACGCAGTATTTT.